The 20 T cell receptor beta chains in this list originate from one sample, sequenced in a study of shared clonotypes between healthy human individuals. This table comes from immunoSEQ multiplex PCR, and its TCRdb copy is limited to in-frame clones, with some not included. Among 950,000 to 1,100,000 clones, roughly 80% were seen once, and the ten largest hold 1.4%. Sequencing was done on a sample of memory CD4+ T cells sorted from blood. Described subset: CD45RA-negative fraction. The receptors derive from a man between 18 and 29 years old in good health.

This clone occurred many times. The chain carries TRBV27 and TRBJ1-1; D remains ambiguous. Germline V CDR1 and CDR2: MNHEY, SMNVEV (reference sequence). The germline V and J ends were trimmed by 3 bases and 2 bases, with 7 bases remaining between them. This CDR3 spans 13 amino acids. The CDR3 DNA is TGTGCCAGCAGTTTGAGGGATAACACTGAAGCTTTCTTT. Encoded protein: CASSLRDNTEAFF.

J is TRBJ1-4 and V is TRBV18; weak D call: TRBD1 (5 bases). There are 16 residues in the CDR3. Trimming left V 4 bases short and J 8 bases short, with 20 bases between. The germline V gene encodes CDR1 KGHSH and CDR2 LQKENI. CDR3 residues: CASSLDRTGTGEKLFF. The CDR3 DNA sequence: TGTGCCAGCTCACTAGACCGGACTGGGACGGGGGAAAAACTGTTTTTT.

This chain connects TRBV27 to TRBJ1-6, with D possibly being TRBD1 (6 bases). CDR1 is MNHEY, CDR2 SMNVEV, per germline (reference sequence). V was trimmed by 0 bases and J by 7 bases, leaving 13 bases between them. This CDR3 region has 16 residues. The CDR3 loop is CASSLSRIGTNSPLHF. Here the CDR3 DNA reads TGTGCCAGCAGTTTATCGCGGATCGGGACAAATTCACCCCTCCACTTT.

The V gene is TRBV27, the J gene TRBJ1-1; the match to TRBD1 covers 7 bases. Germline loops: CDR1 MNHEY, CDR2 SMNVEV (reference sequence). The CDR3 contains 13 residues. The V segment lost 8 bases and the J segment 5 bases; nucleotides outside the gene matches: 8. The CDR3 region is CASLDRAKTEAFF. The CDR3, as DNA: TGTGCCAGCCTCGACAGGGCGAAGACTGAAGCTTTCTTT.

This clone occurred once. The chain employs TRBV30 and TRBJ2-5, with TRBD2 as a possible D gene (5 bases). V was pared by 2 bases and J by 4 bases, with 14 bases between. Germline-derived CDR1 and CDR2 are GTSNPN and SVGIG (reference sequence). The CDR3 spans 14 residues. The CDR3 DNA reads TGTGCCTGGAGTTTGAGGGTACCCTCAGAGACCCAGTACTTC. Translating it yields CAWSLRVPSETQYF.

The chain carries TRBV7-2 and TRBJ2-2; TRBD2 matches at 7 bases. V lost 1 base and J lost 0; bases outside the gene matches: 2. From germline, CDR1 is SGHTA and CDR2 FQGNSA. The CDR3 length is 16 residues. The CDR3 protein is CASSLVGLTNTGELFF. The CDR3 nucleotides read TGTGCCAGCAGCTTAGTGGGACTAACGAACACCGGGGAGCTGTTTTTT.

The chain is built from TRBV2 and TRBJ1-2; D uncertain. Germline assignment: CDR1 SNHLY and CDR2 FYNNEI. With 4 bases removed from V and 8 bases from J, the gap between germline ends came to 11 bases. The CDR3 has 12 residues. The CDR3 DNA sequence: TGTGCCAGCAGTGTAAAGACACTCGGCTACACCTTC. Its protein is CASSVKTLGYTF.

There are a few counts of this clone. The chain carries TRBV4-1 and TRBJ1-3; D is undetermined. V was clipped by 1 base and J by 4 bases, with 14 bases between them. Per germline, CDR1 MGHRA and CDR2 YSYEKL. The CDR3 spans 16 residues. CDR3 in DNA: TGCGCCAGCAGCCAAGTGGGTGAAGGTCTGGGAAACACCATATATTTT. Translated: CASSQVGEGLGNTIYF.

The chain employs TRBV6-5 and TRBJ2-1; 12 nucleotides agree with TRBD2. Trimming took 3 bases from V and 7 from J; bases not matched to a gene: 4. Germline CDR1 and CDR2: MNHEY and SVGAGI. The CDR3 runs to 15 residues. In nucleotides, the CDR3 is TGTGCCAGCAGTTATGGACTAGCGGGGAAGAATGAGCAGTTCTTC. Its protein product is CASSYGLAGKNEQFF.

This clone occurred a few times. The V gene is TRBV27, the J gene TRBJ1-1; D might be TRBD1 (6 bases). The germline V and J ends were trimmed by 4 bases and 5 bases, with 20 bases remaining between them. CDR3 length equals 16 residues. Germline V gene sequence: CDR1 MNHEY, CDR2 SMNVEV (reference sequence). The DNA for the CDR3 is TGTGCCAGCAGTTCTTACAGGTTGGGAAGGGGGACTGAAGCTTTCTTT. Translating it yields CASSSYRLGRGTEAFF.

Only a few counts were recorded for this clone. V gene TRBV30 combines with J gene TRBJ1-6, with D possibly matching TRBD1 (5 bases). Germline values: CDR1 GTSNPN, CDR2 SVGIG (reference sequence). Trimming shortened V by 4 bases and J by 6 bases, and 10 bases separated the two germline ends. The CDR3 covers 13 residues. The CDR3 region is CAWTVGLNSPLHF. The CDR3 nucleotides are TGTGCCTGGACTGTGGGACTTAATTCACCCCTCCACTTT.

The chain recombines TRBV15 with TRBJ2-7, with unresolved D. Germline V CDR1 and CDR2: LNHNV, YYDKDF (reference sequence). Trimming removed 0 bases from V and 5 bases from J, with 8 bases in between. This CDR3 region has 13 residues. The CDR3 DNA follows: TGTGCCACCAGCAGAGAGATAGGGCACGAGCAGTACTTC. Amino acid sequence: CATSREIGHEQYF.

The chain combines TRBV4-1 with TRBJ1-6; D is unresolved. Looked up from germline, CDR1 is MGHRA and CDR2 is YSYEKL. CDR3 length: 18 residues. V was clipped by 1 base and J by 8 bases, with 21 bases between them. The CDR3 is CASSQAPIGWQVHSPLHF. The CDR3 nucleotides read TGCGCCAGCAGCCAAGCCCCTATAGGATGGCAAGTCCATTCACCCCTCCACTTT.

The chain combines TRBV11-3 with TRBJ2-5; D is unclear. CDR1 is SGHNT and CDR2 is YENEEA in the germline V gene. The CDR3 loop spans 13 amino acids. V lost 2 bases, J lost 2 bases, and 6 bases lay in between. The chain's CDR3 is CASSLNQQETQYF. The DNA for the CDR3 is TGTGCCAGCAGCTTAAACCAGCAAGAGACCCAGTACTTC.

CDR3 region: CASSYSSSYEQYF. In nucleotides, the CDR3 is TGTGCCAGCAGTTACTCCTCATCCTACGAGCAGTACTTC. The J gene is TRBJ2-5, the V gene TRBV6-5; D is undetermined. The DNA end is a closer match to TRBJ2-7, so the J assignment may be wrong. Germline V CDR1 and CDR2: MNHEY, SVGAGI. The length of the CDR3 is 13 residues.

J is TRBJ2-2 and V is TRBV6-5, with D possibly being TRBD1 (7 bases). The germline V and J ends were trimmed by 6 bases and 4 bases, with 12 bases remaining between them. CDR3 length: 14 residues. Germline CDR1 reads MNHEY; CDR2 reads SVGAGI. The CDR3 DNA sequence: TGTGCCAGCAGGCGGGACAGTTTCACCGGGGAGCTGTTTTTT. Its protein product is CASRRDSFTGELFF.

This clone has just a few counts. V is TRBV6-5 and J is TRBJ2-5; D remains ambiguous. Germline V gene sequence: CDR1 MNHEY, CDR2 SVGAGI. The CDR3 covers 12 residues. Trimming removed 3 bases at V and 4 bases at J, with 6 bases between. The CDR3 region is CASSYKRETQYF. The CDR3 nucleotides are TGTGCCAGCAGTTATAAGCGAGAGACCCAGTACTTC.

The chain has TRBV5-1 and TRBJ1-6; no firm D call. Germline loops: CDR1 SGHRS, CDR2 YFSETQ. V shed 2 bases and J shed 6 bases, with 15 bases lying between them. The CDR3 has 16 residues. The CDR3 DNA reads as TGCGCCAGCAGCTTTGCTGGGGTCCTCTTTAATTCACCCCTCCACTTT. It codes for CASSFAGVLFNSPLHF.

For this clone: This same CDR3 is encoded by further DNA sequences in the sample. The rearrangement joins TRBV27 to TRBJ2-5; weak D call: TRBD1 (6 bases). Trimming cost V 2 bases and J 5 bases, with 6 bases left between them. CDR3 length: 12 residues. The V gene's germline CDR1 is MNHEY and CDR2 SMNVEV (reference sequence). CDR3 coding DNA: TGTGCCAGCAGTTTAAGGGGGGAGACCCAGTACTTC. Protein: CASSLRGETQYF.

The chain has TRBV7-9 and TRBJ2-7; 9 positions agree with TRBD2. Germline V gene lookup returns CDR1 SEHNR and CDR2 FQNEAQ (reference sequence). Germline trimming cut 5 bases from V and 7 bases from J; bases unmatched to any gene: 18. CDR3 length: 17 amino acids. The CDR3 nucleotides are TGTGCCAGCAGCCCCTACGGGGCTAGCGGGATAAGGGGAGAGCAGTACTTC. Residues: CASSPYGASGIRGEQYF.